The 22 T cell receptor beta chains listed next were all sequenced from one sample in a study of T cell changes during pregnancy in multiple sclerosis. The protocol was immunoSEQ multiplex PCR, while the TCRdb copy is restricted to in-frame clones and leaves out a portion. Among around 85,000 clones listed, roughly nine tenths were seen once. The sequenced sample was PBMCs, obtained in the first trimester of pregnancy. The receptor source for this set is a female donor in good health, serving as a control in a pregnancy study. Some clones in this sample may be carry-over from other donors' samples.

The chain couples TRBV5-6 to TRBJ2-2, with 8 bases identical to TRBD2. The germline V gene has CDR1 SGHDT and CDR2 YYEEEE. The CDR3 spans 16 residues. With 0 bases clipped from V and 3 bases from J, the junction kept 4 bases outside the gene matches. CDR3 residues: CASSLESGSYTGELFF. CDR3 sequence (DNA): TGTGCCAGCAGCTTGGAAAGCGGGAGTTACACCGGGGAGCTGTTTTTT.

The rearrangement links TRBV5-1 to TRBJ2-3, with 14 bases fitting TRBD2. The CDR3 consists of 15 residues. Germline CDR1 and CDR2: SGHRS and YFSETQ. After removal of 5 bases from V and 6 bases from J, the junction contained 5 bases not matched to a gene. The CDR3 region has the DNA TGCGCCAGCAGGACTAGCGGGGGGGCAAGTGATACGCAGTATTTT. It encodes CASRTSGGASDTQYF.

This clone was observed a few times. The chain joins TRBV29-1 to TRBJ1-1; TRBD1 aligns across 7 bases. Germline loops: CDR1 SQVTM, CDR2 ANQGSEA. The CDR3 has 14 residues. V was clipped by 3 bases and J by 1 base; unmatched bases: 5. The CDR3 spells CSVETGSRNTEAFF. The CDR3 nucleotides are TGCAGCGTTGAGACAGGGTCTAGGAACACTGAAGCTTTCTTT.

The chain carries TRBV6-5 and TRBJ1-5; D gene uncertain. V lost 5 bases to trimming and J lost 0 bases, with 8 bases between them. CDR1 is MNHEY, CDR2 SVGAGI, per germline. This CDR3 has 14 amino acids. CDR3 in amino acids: CASSLSYSNQPQHF. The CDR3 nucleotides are TGTGCCAGCAGTCTATCGTATAGCAATCAGCCCCAGCATTTT.

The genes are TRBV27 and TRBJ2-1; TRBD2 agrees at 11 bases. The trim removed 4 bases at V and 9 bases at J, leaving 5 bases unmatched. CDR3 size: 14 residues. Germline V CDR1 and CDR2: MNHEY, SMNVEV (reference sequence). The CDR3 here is CASSSLAGALEQFF. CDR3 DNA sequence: TGTGCCAGCAGTTCACTAGCGGGGGCTCTTGAGCAGTTCTTC.

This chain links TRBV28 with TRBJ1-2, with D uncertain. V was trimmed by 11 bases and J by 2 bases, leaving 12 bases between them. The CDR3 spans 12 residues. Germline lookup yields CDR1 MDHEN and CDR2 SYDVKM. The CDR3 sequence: CAASGGNYGYTF. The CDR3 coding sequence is TGTGCCGCTAGCGGAGGGAACTATGGCTACACCTTC.

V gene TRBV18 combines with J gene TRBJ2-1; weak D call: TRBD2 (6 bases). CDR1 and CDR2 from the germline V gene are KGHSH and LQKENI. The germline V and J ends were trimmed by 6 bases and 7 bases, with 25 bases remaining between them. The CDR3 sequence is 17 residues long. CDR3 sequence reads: CASSPTTSGTLLNEQFF. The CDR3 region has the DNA TGTGCCAGCTCGCCAACTACTTCCGGGACTCTTCTTAATGAGCAGTTCTTC.

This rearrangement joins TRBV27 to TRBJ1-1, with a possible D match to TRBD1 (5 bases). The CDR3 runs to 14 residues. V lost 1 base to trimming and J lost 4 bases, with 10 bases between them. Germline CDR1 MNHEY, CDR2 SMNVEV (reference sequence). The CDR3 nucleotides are TGTGCCAGCAGTTTATGGGGCCGAGGCACTGAAGCTTTCTTT. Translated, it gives CASSLWGRGTEAFF.

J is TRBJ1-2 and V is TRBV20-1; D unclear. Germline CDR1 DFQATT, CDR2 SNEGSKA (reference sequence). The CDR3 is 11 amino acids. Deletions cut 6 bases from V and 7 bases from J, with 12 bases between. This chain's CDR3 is CSAERWSGYTF. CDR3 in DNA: TGCAGTGCCGAGAGGTGGTCTGGCTACACCTTC.

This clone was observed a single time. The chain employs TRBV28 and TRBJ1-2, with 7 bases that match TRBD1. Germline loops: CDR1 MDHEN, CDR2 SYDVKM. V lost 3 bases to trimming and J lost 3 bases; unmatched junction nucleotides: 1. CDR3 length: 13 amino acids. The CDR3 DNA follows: TGTGCCAGCAGTTTCAGGGGGGACTATGGCTACACCTTC. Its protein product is CASSFRGDYGYTF.

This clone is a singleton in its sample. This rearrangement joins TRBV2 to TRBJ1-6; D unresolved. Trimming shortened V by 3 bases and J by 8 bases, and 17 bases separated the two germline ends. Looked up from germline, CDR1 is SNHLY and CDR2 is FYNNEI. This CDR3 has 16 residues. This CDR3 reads CASSEGSEVRYSPLHF. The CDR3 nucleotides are TGTGCCAGCAGTGAGGGGTCGGAGGTTAGGTATTCACCCCTCCACTTT.

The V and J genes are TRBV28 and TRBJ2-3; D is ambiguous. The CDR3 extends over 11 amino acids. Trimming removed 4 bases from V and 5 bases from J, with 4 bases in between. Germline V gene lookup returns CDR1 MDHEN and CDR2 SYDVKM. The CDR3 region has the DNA TGTGCCAGCAGTTATCAAGATACGCAGTATTTT. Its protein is CASSYQDTQYF.

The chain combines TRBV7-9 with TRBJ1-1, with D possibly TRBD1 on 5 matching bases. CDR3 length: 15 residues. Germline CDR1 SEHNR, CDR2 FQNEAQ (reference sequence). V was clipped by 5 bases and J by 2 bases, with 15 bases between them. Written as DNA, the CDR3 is TGTGCCAGCAGCCCCGGAGGGGACCTAAACACTGAAGCTTTCTTT. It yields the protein CASSPGGDLNTEAFF.

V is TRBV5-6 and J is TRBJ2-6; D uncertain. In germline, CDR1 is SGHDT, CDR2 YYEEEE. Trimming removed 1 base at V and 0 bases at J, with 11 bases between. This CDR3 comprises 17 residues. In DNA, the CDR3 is TGTGCCAGCAGCTTGATAGTGCGGCACTCTGGGGCCAACGTCCTGACTTTC. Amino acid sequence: CASSLIVRHSGANVLTF.

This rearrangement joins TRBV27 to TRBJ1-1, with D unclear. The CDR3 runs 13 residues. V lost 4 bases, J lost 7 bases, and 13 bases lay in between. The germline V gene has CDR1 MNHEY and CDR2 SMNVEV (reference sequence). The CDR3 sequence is CASSWIWESEAFF. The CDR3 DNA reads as TGTGCCAGCAGTTGGATTTGGGAGAGTGAAGCTTTCTTT.

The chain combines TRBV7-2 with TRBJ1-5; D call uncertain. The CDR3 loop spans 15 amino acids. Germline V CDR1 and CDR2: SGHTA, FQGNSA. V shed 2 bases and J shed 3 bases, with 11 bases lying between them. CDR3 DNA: TGTGCCAGCAGCTTATCATCCAGGAACAATCAGCCCCAGCATTTT. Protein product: CASSLSSRNNQPQHF.

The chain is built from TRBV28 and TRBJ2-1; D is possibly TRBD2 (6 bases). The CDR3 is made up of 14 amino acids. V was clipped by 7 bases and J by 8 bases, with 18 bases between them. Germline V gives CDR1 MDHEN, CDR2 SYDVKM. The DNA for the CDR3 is TGTGCCAGCAAGTATAGACTAGTAGTGCATGAGCAGTTCTTC. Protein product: CASKYRLVVHEQFF.

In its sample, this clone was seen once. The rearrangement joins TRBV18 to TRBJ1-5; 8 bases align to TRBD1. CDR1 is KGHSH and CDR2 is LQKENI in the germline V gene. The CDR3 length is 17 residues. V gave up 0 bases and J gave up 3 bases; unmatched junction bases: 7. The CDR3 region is CASSPPGLQGVNQPQHF. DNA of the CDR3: TGTGCCAGCTCACCACCTGGGTTACAGGGGGTCAATCAGCCCCAGCATTTT.

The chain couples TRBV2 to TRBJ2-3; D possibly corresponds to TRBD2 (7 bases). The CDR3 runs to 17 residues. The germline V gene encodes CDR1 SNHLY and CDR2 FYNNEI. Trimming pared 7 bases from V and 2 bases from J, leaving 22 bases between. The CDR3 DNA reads TGTGCCAGCACTCCATCGGTGGGGGGGGCAATCACAGATACGCAGTATTTT. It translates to CASTPSVGGAITDTQYF.

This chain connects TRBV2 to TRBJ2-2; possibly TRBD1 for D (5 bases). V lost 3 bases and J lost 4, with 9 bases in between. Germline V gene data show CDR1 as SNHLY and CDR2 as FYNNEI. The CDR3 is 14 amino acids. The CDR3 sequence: CASSEKTVTGELFF. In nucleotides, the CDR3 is TGTGCCAGCAGTGAGAAGACAGTCACCGGGGAGCTGTTTTTT.

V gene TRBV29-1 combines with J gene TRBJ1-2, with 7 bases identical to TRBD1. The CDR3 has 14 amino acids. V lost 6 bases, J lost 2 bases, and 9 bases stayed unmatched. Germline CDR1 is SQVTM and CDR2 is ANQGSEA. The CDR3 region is CSVPFTTGNYGYTF. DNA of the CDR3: TGCAGCGTCCCCTTTACGACAGGGAACTATGGCTACACCTTC.

CDR3 loop: CASSLDRGETDTQYF. CDR3 DNA: TGTGCCAGCAGCCTGGACAGGGGTGAGACAGATACGCAGTATTTT. This chain uses TRBV9 with TRBJ2-3; TRBD1 agrees at 9 bases. This CDR3 contains 15 residues. The germline V gene encodes CDR1 SGDLS and CDR2 YYNGEE. J lost 3 bases, V lost 4 bases, and 6 bases had no gene match.